Below, 16 T cell receptor beta chains from the same sample are listed, as sequenced in a study of CD8 T cells in Susac syndrome. Random hexamers were used to reverse transcribe about 0.45 to 1 ug of RNA. MiXCR was run by TCRdb on the immunoSEQ multiplex PCR reads, yielding one entry per CDR3 protein. The sample consists of more than 150,000 distinct CDR3 sequences, roughly 95% of them appearing once. The sequenced material came from CD4+ T cells from PBMCs. The receptors come from a human donor with Susac syndrome.

The chain combines TRBV29-1 with TRBJ2-7, with a possible D match to TRBD1 (5 bases). Per the germline V gene, CDR1 is SQVTM and CDR2 is ANQGSEA. Trimming took 4 bases from V and 2 from J, leaving 15 bases between them. This CDR3 is built from 14 residues. In DNA, the CDR3 is TGCAGCGTTGGACGATATCAGGGTACCTACGAGCAGTACTTC. Its translation: CSVGRYQGTYEQYF.

The V and J genes are TRBV20-1 and TRBJ1-2, with unresolved D. Germline CDR1 DFQATT, CDR2 SNEGSKA (reference sequence). Trimming pared 6 bases from V and 8 bases from J, leaving 25 bases between. CDR3 size: 15 residues. The CDR3: CSALAGGVSVRGYTF. The CDR3 coding sequence is TGCAGTGCCCTGGCCGGCGGAGTATCCGTGAGGGGCTACACCTTC.

The V and J genes are TRBV20-1 and TRBJ1-5; possibly TRBD1 for D (5 bases). The CDR3 runs 13 residues. The germline V gene encodes CDR1 DFQATT and CDR2 SNEGSKA (reference sequence). The ends were cut back, 3 bases at V and 6 bases at J, with 12 bases in the middle. The CDR3 DNA reads as TGCAGTGCTAGTGGGGGAGCCACTCAGCCCCAGCATTTT. It is translated as CSASGGATQPQHF.

The chain links TRBV19 to TRBJ1-5; weak D call: TRBD1 (6 bases). Trimming took 5 bases from V and 3 from J, leaving 17 bases between them. The CDR3 contains 16 residues. Germline V CDR1 and CDR2: LNHDA, SQIVND (reference sequence). CDR3 bases: TGTGCCAGTAGTGCACGTCTCGGACAGATCAATCAGCCCCAGCATTTT. Translated: CASSARLGQINQPQHF.

This sequence joins TRBV20-1 and TRBJ2-1; 7 positions agree with TRBD1. Unmatched junction bases numbered 2, after V lost 3 bases and J lost 0 bases. The CDR3 runs 14 residues. Germline V gives CDR1 DFQATT, CDR2 SNEGSKA (reference sequence). The CDR3 spells CSASNRGSYNEQFF. DNA of the CDR3: TGCAGTGCTAGTAACAGGGGCTCCTACAATGAGCAGTTCTTC.

The table lists this clonotype with a count of one. The V call is TRBV11-1, the J call TRBJ2-5; 7 bases fit TRBD2. The CDR3 spans 16 residues. Germline V gene sequence: CDR1 SGHAT, CDR2 FQDESV (reference sequence). V lost 5 bases to trimming and J lost 2 bases; unmatched junction nucleotides: 11. CDR3 nucleotide sequence: TGTGCCAGCAGCCGAGGGAGCGGGGCCCTTCAAGAGACCCAGTACTTC. Its translation: CASSRGSGALQETQYF.

In its sample, this clonotype was seen once. This chain uses TRBV7-3 with TRBJ2-2, with TRBD1 matching 8 bases. With 5 bases clipped from V and 4 bases from J, the junction kept 6 bases outside the gene matches. Germline CDR1 SGHTA, CDR2 FQGTGA. This CDR3 region has 15 residues. CDR3 sequence (DNA): TGTGCCAGCAGCCGGGGACAGGCTTTCACCGGGGAGCTGTTTTTT. Its translation: CASSRGQAFTGELFF.

This clonotype came up once. The rearrangement links TRBV30 to TRBJ1-1, with 8 bases that match TRBD1. From germline, CDR1 is GTSNPN and CDR2 SVGIG (reference sequence). The CDR3 spans 12 residues. The trim removed 2 bases at V and 10 bases at J, leaving 6 bases unmatched. Here the CDR3 reads CAWSPGGWGAFF. The CDR3 nucleotides read TGTGCCTGGAGTCCAGGGGGCTGGGGAGCTTTCTTT.

J is TRBJ2-7 and V is TRBV4-3; tentative D call: TRBD1 (6 bases). Germline V gives CDR1 LGHNA, CDR2 YSLEER. The CDR3 extends over 16 amino acids. V was cut by 1 base and J by 0 bases, with 13 bases left in between. The CDR3 sequence is CASSQVAYRDSYEQYF. CDR3 nucleotide sequence: TGCGCCAGCAGCCAAGTAGCTTACAGGGACTCCTACGAGCAGTACTTC.

The rearrangement uses TRBV1 and TRBJ2-2; the table names TRBD1, a call not compared with the DNA. TRBV1 is flagged as a pseudogene. The CDR3 has 16 residues. The CDR3 here is CTSSQPTGTATGELFF. CDR3 in DNA: TGCACCAGCAGCCAGCCCACCGGGACAGCCACCGGGGAGCTGTTTTTT.

V usage is TRBV5-1 and J usage is TRBJ1-5, with 8 bases matching TRBD1. Germline V CDR1 and CDR2: SGHRS, YFSETQ. This CDR3 has 15 amino acids. V shed 1 base, J shed 5 bases, and the junction held 5 bases outside the gene matches. CDR3 nucleotide sequence: TGCGCCAGCAGCTTGAGTGGGACAGGAGATCAGCCCCAGCATTTT. Its protein product is CASSLSGTGDQPQHF. Full variable domain (remainder filled in from reference TRBV5-1 and TRBJ1-5): KAGVTQTPRYLIKTRGQQVTLSCSPISGHRSVSWYQQTPGQGLQFLFEYFSETQRNKGNFPGRFSGRQFSNSRSEMNVSTLELGDSALYLCASSLSGTGDQPQHFGDGTRLSIL.

The CDR3 bases are TGTGCCTGGAGTCGACAGGGGCAAGAGACCCAGTACTTC. It specifies CAWSRQGQETQYF. The chain has TRBV30 and TRBJ2-5, with 8 bases matching TRBD1. The germline V gene has CDR1 GTSNPN and CDR2 SVGIG (reference sequence). J lost 2 bases, V lost 2 bases, and 1 base had no gene match. This CDR3 has 13 amino acids.

The chain employs TRBV2 and TRBJ1-2; D possibly corresponds to TRBD1 (5 bases). This CDR3 is 12 amino acids long. V was shortened by 9 bases and J by 4 bases, with 12 bases between the two germline ends. Looked up from germline, CDR1 is SNHLY and CDR2 is FYNNEI. The CDR3 DNA is TGTGCCAGTGGCAGGGTGGGCTATGGCTACACCTTC. Translating it yields CASGRVGYGYTF.

The chain links TRBV6-5 to TRBJ2-2; D tentatively fits TRBD1 or TRBD2 (5 bases each). CDR1 and CDR2 from the germline V gene are MNHEY and SVGAGI. Between the trimmed V and J ends, which lost 2 bases and 4 bases, there was a span of 8 bases. This CDR3 comprises 14 residues. In DNA form, the CDR3 reads TGTGCCAGCAGTTACGCAGGGACCACCGGGGAGCTGTTTTTT. This gives the protein CASSYAGTTGELFF.

The CDR3 sequence: CASSWYLNTEAFF. The CDR3 DNA reads TGTGCCAGCAGTTGGTACCTGAACACTGAAGCTTTCTTT. The chain couples TRBV27 to TRBJ1-1, with no clear D. This CDR3 spans 13 amino acids. Germline V gene lookup returns CDR1 MNHEY and CDR2 SMNVEV (reference sequence). Between the trimmed V and J ends, which lost 4 bases and 0 bases, there was a span of 6 bases.

The gene calls are TRBV11-2 and TRBJ2-4, with D maybe TRBD1 (5 bases). Germline V gives CDR1 SGHAT, CDR2 FQNNGV. This CDR3 has 14 residues. V lost 9 bases, J lost 4 bases, and 16 bases lay in between. CDR3 amino acids: CASQPIKGKNIQYF. In DNA form, the CDR3 reads TGTGCCAGTCAACCGATCAAGGGGAAAAACATTCAGTACTTC. The entire variable domain, with the rest obtained from reference TRBV11-2 and TRBJ2-4, is as follows: EAGVAQSPRYKIIEKRQSVAFWCNPISGHATLYWYQQILGQGPKLLIQFQNNGVVDDSQLPKDRFSAERLKGVDSTLKIQPAKLEDSAVYLCASQPIKGKNIQYFGAGTRLSVL.